These 32 T cell receptor beta chains were sequenced from one sample in a study of T cells after yellow fever vaccination. One entry per CDR3 protein results from TCRdb running MiXCR on the 5' RACE reads. The sample lists around 350,000 distinct CDR3 sequences, about 6% seen once, with approximately 16% in the top ten. The specimen was PBMCs, collected 5 days after the yellow fever booster vaccination. The source is a man younger than 40 who received the YFV17D yellow fever vaccine.

This clonotype was seen at least ten times. V gene TRBV5-1 combines with J gene TRBJ1-1; D may be TRBD1 (5 bases). Trimming pared 1 base from V and 1 base from J, leaving 11 bases between. The CDR3 extends over 15 amino acids. CDR1 and CDR2 from the germline V gene are SGHRS and YFSETQ. This CDR3 reads CASSLMGVENTEAFF. The CDR3 region has the DNA TGCGCCAGCAGCTTGATGGGGGTAGAGAACACTGAAGCTTTCTTT. The whole variable domain, remainder taken from reference TRBV5-1 and TRBJ1-1, is KAGVTQTPRYLIKTRGQQVTLSCSPISGHRSVSWYQQTPGQGLQFLFEYFSETQRNKGNFPGRFSGRQFSNSRSEMNVSTLELGDSALYLCASSLMGVENTEAFFGQGTRLTVV.

This clonotype has at least ten counts. The chain combines TRBV19 with TRBJ2-7; 7 bases are shared with TRBD2. The CDR3 length is 15 residues. Germline CDR1 reads LNHDA; CDR2 reads SQIVND (reference sequence). Losses at the gene ends were 5 bases for V and 7 bases for J; bases not matched to a gene: 14. The DNA for the CDR3 is TGTGCCAGTAGTGAGTCCTCAGCGGGGAAAAGGGAGCAGTACTTC. This codes for CASSESSAGKREQYF.

Of note for this clonotype: A read error may explain this, as a much larger clone is one base away. The V and J genes are TRBV29-1 and TRBJ2-7, with D uncertain. Germline-derived CDR1 and CDR2 are SQVTM and ANQGSEA. Deletions cut 7 bases from V and 5 bases from J, with 15 bases between. The CDR3 is 12 residues long. The CDR3 nucleotides read TGCAGCGCCGACTCTCAGAGGAACGAGCAGTACTTC. Protein product: CSADSQRNEQYF.

This clonotype has more than one count but fewer than ten. J is TRBJ2-7 and V is TRBV7-2; TRBD2 aligns across 11 bases. The CDR3 has 15 amino acids. The V segment lost 6 bases and the J segment 2 bases; nucleotides outside the gene matches: 6. In germline, CDR1 is SGHTA, CDR2 FQGNSA. CDR3: CASRSVAGGPYEQYF. DNA of the CDR3: TGTGCCAGCAGATCTGTAGCGGGAGGGCCCTACGAGCAGTACTTC.

This clonotype was seen only a few times. Mismatch with germline at one junction end may stem from a read error. V gene TRBV5-6 combines with J gene TRBJ2-1; perhaps D is TRBD1 or TRBD2 (5 bases each). The germline CDR1 and CDR2 sequences are SGHDT and YYEEEE. This CDR3 is built from 11 residues. For the CDR3, the DNA is TGTGCCAGCAGTTACGGGACCTCTAGCCTCTTC. Its protein is CASSYGTSSLF.

The table lists this clonotype with a few counts. The V call is TRBV12-3 or TRBV12-4, the J call TRBJ2-3, with D possibly called TRBD1 or TRBD2 (6 bases each). CDR3 length equals 16 residues. Trimming cost V 3 bases and J 3 bases, with 16 bases left between them. CDR3 sequence (DNA): TGTGCCAGCAGTTTGAGGGGGTCAGGAGGGACAGATACGCAGTATTTT. Translating gives CASSLRGSGGTDTQYF.

As to this clonotype: A junction boundary mismatches the germline segment, possibly from a read error. The chain uses TRBV28 and TRBJ1-3; D unresolved. From germline, CDR1 is MDHEN and CDR2 SYDVKM. The CDR3 has 15 residues. CDR3 bases: TGTGCCAGCAGTTTATCCCCACGAGGTGGAGACACCATATATTTT. Translation: CASSLSPRGGDTIYF. The full variable domain, rest sourced from reference TRBV28 and TRBJ1-3, is DVKVTQSSRYLVKRTGEKVFLECVQDMDHENMFWYRQDPGLGLRLIYFSYDVKMKEKGDIPEGYSVSREKKERFSLILESASTNQTSMYLCASSLSPRGGDTIYFGEGSWLTVV.

The chain combines TRBV5-1 with TRBJ2-1; TRBD1 might be the D (7 bases). Trimming removed 4 bases from V and 0 bases from J, with 20 bases in between. The CDR3 spans 18 residues. Per germline, CDR1 SGHRS and CDR2 YFSETQ. The CDR3 DNA reads TGCGCCAGCAGCGGGGGGACAGCCTTAAGGAGCTCCTACAATGAGCAGTTCTTC. Translating it yields CASSGGTALRSSYNEQFF. The whole variable domain, filled in from reference TRBV5-1 and TRBJ2-1, reads KAGVTQTPRYLIKTRGQQVTLSCSPISGHRSVSWYQQTPGQGLQFLFEYFSETQRNKGNFPGRFSGRQFSNSRSEMNVSTLELGDSALYLCASSGGTALRSSYNEQFFGPGTRLTVL.

The chain links TRBV27 to TRBJ2-2; 13 bases align to TRBD2. V dropped 1 base and J dropped 3; count of bases not matched to a gene: 17. The CDR3 spans 22 residues. Germline lookup yields CDR1 MNHEY and CDR2 SMNVEV (reference sequence). The CDR3 bases are TGTGCCAGCAGTTTATTAGTAGGACTAGCGGGAGTCAAAGTTTTGGACACCGGGGAGCTGTTTTTT. Its protein product is CASSLLVGLAGVKVLDTGELFF.

This clonotype was picked up a small number of times. CDR3 residues: CATSARTLYNEQFF. As DNA, the CDR3 is TGTGCCACCAGCGCTAGGACGCTCTACAATGAGCAGTTCTTC. The chain links TRBV24-1 to TRBJ2-1; D is undetermined. CDR3 length: 14 residues. V was clipped by 7 bases and J by 3 bases, with 12 bases between them. Germline V lookup: CDR1 KGHDR, CDR2 SFDVKD.

This clonotype was seen repeatedly, ten times or more. V gene TRBV20-1 combines with J gene TRBJ2-5, with no clear D. Germline CDR1 DFQATT, CDR2 SNEGSKA (reference sequence). The CDR3 has 17 residues. The V and J ends lost 6 bases and 0 bases respectively, with 23 bases between them. Written as DNA, the CDR3 is TGCAGTGCCGAAACGTGGGAAGCTGGGATTAACCAAGAGACCCAGTACTTC. This codes for CSAETWEAGINQETQYF.

This clonotype came up many times. J is TRBJ2-1 and V is TRBV20-1; D not resolved. The V and J ends lost 1 base and 10 bases respectively, with 5 bases between them. The CDR3 is made up of 10 amino acids. The germline V gene encodes CDR1 DFQATT and CDR2 SNEGSKA (reference sequence). CDR3: CSARGEEQFF. The CDR3 coding sequence is TGCAGTGCTAGAGGAGAGGAGCAGTTCTTC.

The chain is built from TRBV29-1 and TRBJ2-3; the D gene is possibly TRBD2 (6 bases). The CDR3 has 15 amino acids. Trimming took off 1 base at V and 6 bases at J, with 17 bases between the two ends. Germline V gives CDR1 SQVTM, CDR2 ANQGSEA. CDR3 protein: CSVEGRGGSVDTQYF. The CDR3 DNA sequence: TGCAGCGTTGAAGGCCGGGGAGGCTCCGTTGATACGCAGTATTTT.

This rearrangement joins TRBV5-1 to TRBJ2-3; 10 bases line up with TRBD2. This CDR3 contains 18 residues. Germline loops: CDR1 SGHRS, CDR2 YFSETQ. V lost 0 bases, J lost 2 bases, and 9 bases stayed unmatched. The CDR3 sequence is CASSLDGTSARPTDTQYF. The CDR3 coding sequence is TGCGCCAGCAGCTTGGACGGGACTAGCGCGAGACCCACAGATACGCAGTATTTT.

Many counts were recorded for this clonotype. The rearrangement joins TRBV7-2 to TRBJ1-5; D is unclear. The CDR3 extends over 13 amino acids. V was pared by 5 bases and J by 2 bases, with 7 bases between. From germline, CDR1 is SGHTA and CDR2 FQGNSA. The CDR3 bases are TGTGCCAGCAGCCCGCCGGGCAATCAGCCCCAGCATTTT. This gives the protein CASSPPGNQPQHF.

This clonotype was counted at least ten times. V gene TRBV27 combines with J gene TRBJ2-1, with D possibly being TRBD2 (6 bases). Germline CDR1 and CDR2: MNHEY and SMNVEV (reference sequence). Trimming took off 5 bases at V and 4 bases at J, with 15 bases between the two ends. The CDR3 has 15 residues. The CDR3 DNA reads TGTGCCAGCAGTATGGCCGGGACTGATTACAATGAGCAGTTCTTC. Its translation is CASSMAGTDYNEQFF.

This clonotype occurred many times. The chain links TRBV7-2 to TRBJ2-7, with D tentatively TRBD2 (6 bases). There are 15 residues in the CDR3. V was trimmed by 6 bases and J by 0 bases, leaving 15 bases between them. CDR1 and CDR2 (germline): SGHTA, FQGNSA. The DNA of the CDR3 is TGTGCCAGCAGTGTCTCCGGGACTTACTCCTACGAGCAGTACTTC. Translating gives CASSVSGTYSYEQYF.

This clonotype has at least ten counts. The CDR3 DNA is TGTGCCAGCAGTGAAGTAACAGGGGAGGAGACCCAGTACTTC. This translates into CASSEVTGEETQYF. V and J are TRBV2 and TRBJ2-5, with TRBD1 identical over 7 bases. After removal of 1 base from V and 5 bases from J, the junction contained 4 bases not matched to a gene. The CDR3 consists of 14 residues. Germline-derived CDR1 and CDR2 are SNHLY and FYNNEI.

This clonotype was counted ten times or more. The CDR3 nucleotides read TGCAGTGCTACCTCTAGCGGGATCGAGCAGTACTTC. Translation: CSATSSGIEQYF. The chain couples TRBV20-1 to TRBJ2-7, with 9 bases identical to TRBD2. Germline-derived CDR1 and CDR2 are DFQATT and SNEGSKA (reference sequence). After removal of 4 bases from V and 6 bases from J, the junction contained 4 bases not matched to a gene. The CDR3 totals 12 residues.

This clonotype was counted only a few times. This chain uses TRBV2 with TRBJ2-1, with a possible D match to TRBD2 (6 bases). Germline loops: CDR1 SNHLY, CDR2 FYNNEI. The CDR3 extends over 11 amino acids. V dropped 6 bases and J dropped 12 bases, with 12 bases sitting between them. CDR3 coding DNA: TGTGCCAGCAGAGTCCGGGACTGGCAGTTCTTC. Residues: CASRVRDWQFF.

The rearrangement links TRBV24-1 to TRBJ2-1, with TRBD2 matching 7 bases. CDR3 length: 15 amino acids. The junction had 10 bases not matched to a gene; V was cut back by 9 bases and J by 3 bases. Germline V gene data show CDR1 as KGHDR and CDR2 as SFDVKD. The CDR3 bases are TGTGCCACCTCCACGGGGCGCGGGGGCTACAATGAGCAGTTCTTC. Encoded protein: CATSTGRGGYNEQFF.

This clonotype was detected ten times or more. The chain is built from TRBV4-3 and TRBJ2-3, with D possibly matching TRBD1 (5 bases). Germline V gene sequence: CDR1 LGHNA, CDR2 YSLEER. This CDR3 is built from 16 residues. V was trimmed by 3 bases and J by 4 bases, leaving 17 bases between them. The CDR3 DNA is TGCGCCAGCAGCCAGGGGCATGAGGTAACCTCAGATACGCAGTATTTT. Its protein is CASSQGHEVTSDTQYF.

The rearrangement joins TRBV4-3 to TRBJ2-5; 10 bases align to TRBD1. The germline CDR1 and CDR2 sequences are LGHNA and YSLEER. V was pared by 0 bases and J by 12 bases, with 13 bases of the junction left unmatched. CDR3 length: 16 amino acids. DNA for the CDR3: TGCGCCAGCAGCCAAGACAGGGGACAGGGGTGGGGTAGAAAGTACTTC. It specifies CASSQDRGQGWGRKYF.

This clonotype was seen repeatedly, ten times or more. This chain links TRBV20-1 with TRBJ2-1, with a possible D match to TRBD1 (5 bases). Looked up from germline, CDR1 is DFQATT and CDR2 is SNEGSKA (reference sequence). With 3 bases removed from V and 3 bases from J, the gap between germline ends came to 9 bases. The CDR3 has 13 amino acids. DNA of the CDR3: TGCAGTGCTAGGATAAGGGGCTACAATGAGCAGTTCTTC. This gives the protein CSARIRGYNEQFF.

J is TRBJ2-2 and V is TRBV5-1; D ambiguous. CDR3 length: 15 residues. CDR1 is SGHRS and CDR2 is YFSETQ in the germline V gene. The V and J ends lost 0 bases and 1 base respectively, with 7 bases between them. CDR3 in DNA: TGCGCCAGCAGCTTGGGGCGTTTGAACACCGGGGAGCTGTTTTTT. Its translation: CASSLGRLNTGELFF.

Ten or more counts support this clonotype. The genes are TRBV20-1 and TRBJ1-4; 7 nucleotides match TRBD1. Trimming at V came to 5 bases and at J to 6 bases, leaving 6 bases not matched to a gene. Germline CDR1 is DFQATT and CDR2 is SNEGSKA (reference sequence). The CDR3 length is 13 residues. The CDR3 DNA reads TGCAGTGCTGCCGGGACAGCGGATGAAAAACTGTTTTTT. Protein product: CSAAGTADEKLFF.

This clonotype has more than one count but fewer than ten. The rearrangement links TRBV18 to TRBJ2-1; D gene uncertain. The CDR3 length is 15 residues. V shed 4 bases and J shed 0 bases, with 10 bases lying between them. Germline V lookup: CDR1 KGHSH, CDR2 LQKENI. The CDR3 protein is CASSLQDTSYNEQFF. In DNA, the CDR3 is TGTGCCAGCTCACTACAAGACACCTCCTACAATGAGCAGTTCTTC.

This clonotype showed up many times. The chain uses TRBV7-9 and TRBJ2-3; 7 nucleotides match TRBD2. V was clipped by 5 bases and J by 2 bases; unmatched bases: 10. The CDR3 length is 16 residues. Germline V gives CDR1 SEHNR, CDR2 FQNEAQ (reference sequence). The CDR3 spells CASSPWGGASTDTQYF. CDR3 in DNA: TGTGCCAGCAGCCCATGGGGAGGGGCCTCCACAGATACGCAGTATTTT. The variable domain in full, with the rest retrieved from reference TRBV7-9 and TRBJ2-3, is DTGVSQNPRHKITKRGQNVTFRCDPISEHNRLYWYRQTLGQGPEFLTYFQNEAQLEKSRLLSDRFSAERPKGSFSTLEIQRTEQGDSAMYLCASSPWGGASTDTQYFGPGTRLTVL.

In this sample, this clonotype turned up a few times. V is TRBV27 and J is TRBJ1-5; 7 positions match TRBD1. V shed 9 bases and J 6 bases; nucleotides not matched to a gene: 8. The CDR3 spans 13 residues. Per germline, CDR1 MNHEY and CDR2 SMNVEV (reference sequence). CDR3 nucleotides: TGTGCCAGTTCAGCAGGGGGAAGTCAGCCCCAGCATTTT. It encodes CASSAGGSQPQHF.

This clonotype has a count of ten or more. This chain connects TRBV6-2 or TRBV6-3 to TRBJ2-1; TRBD1 is a possible D gene (6 bases). Germline V lookup: CDR1 MNHEY, CDR2 SVGEGT. V lost 6 bases to trimming and J lost 9 bases, with 9 bases between them. The CDR3 is 11 amino acids. The CDR3 protein is CASSQGGEQFF. CDR3 coding DNA: TGTGCCAGCAGCCAAGGGGGTGAGCAGTTCTTC.

The genes are TRBV7-3 and TRBJ2-1; no clear D gene. Germline CDR1 reads SGHTA; CDR2 reads FQGTGA. Between the trimmed V and J ends, which lost 0 bases and 7 bases, there was a span of 7 bases. This CDR3 comprises 13 residues. CDR3 in DNA: TGTGCCAGCAGCTTAACGTGGTCAAATGAGCAGTTCTTC. Protein sequence: CASSLTWSNEQFF.

This clonotype was seen a handful of times. The chain has TRBV5-4 and TRBJ2-1, with a possible D match to TRBD2 (6 bases). Germline loops: CDR1 SGHNT, CDR2 YYREEE (reference sequence). Trimming removed 4 bases at V and 5 bases at J, with 19 bases between. The CDR3 has 16 amino acids. CDR3 sequence reads: CASSGRLGTGDNEQFF. The CDR3 DNA reads TGTGCCAGCAGCGGTCGTCTCGGGACTGGGGACAATGAGCAGTTCTTC.